These 28 T cell receptor beta chains share one sample of origin, sequenced in a study of cytomegalovirus exposure and HLA in healthy donors. 60 Vbeta and 13 Jbeta primers were used in PCR. Some clones are missing from TCRdb's copy, which holds only in-frame ones; the method was immunoSEQ multiplex PCR. This sample carries over 80,000 clones, about four fifths of them seen once, and the ten largest clones take over 5%. The material sequenced was PBMCs. The receptors were sampled from a middle-aged man in good health and CMV-seropositive.

In its sample, this clone was seen a few times. The gene calls are TRBV28 and TRBJ1-2; D might be TRBD1 (5 bases). The germline V and J ends were trimmed by 3 bases and 8 bases, with 16 bases remaining between them. CDR1 and CDR2 (germline): MDHEN, SYDVKM. The CDR3 sequence is 14 residues long. The CDR3 nucleotides read TGTGCCAGCAGTTTTGGCGGACATGGGCCGGGCTACACCTTC. As protein: CASSFGGHGPGYTF.

The chain links TRBV11-2 to TRBJ2-7; TRBD2 aligns across 11 bases. The CDR3 is made up of 14 amino acids. The germline V gene has CDR1 SGHAT and CDR2 FQNNGV. The V and J ends lost 3 bases and 6 bases, in that order; junction bases with no gene match: 4. The CDR3 spells CASSLRTSGFEQYF. The CDR3 DNA reads TGTGCCAGCAGCTTGAGGACTAGCGGGTTCGAGCAGTACTTC. The variable domain in full, completed from reference TRBV11-2 and TRBJ2-7, reads EAGVAQSPRYKIIEKRQSVAFWCNPISGHATLYWYQQILGQGPKLLIQFQNNGVVDDSQLPKDRFSAERLKGVDSTLKIQPAKLEDSAVYLCASSLRTSGFEQYFGPGTRLTVT.

CDR3 nucleotide sequence: TGTGCCAGCAGCTTAGCCCCAGGGGGGTCGGGTTACACCTTC. Protein sequence: CASSLAPGGSGYTF. The chain has TRBV11-2 and TRBJ1-2; the match to TRBD1 covers 7 bases. CDR1 and CDR2 from the germline V gene are SGHAT and FQNNGV. Unmatched junction bases numbered 10, after V lost 1 base and J lost 11 bases. The CDR3 runs 14 residues.

This sequence joins TRBV2 and TRBJ2-5; 8 bases map to TRBD1. The J call may not be correct, given that the DNA end is closer to TRBJ2-7. The CDR3 extends over 16 amino acids. Germline assignment: CDR1 SNHLY and CDR2 FYNNEI. CDR3 residues: CASSGGFGTGVDEQYF. The CDR3 nucleotides are TGTGCCAGCAGTGGGGGGTTCGGGACAGGCGTGGACGAGCAGTACTTC.

The chain has TRBV7-9 and TRBJ2-3, with 9 bases lining up with TRBD2. V lost 11 bases and J lost 4; bases outside the gene matches: 16. Germline CDR1 reads SEHNR; CDR2 reads FQNEAQ (reference sequence). The CDR3 sequence is 16 residues long. The CDR3 loop reads CAGKKLSGGPADTQYF. The CDR3 bases are TGTGCCGGTAAAAAACTAAGCGGGGGGCCAGCAGATACGCAGTATTTT.

The chain is built from TRBV6-5 and TRBJ1-5; a possible D gene is TRBD1 (6 bases). CDR1 is MNHEY, CDR2 SVGAGI, per germline. The CDR3 is made up of 15 amino acids. V lost 6 bases and J lost 0, with 12 bases in between. The CDR3 bases are TGTGCCAGCAGAAGACAGGCTTATAGCAATCAGCCCCAGCATTTT. The encoded protein is CASRRQAYSNQPQHF.

This rearrangement joins TRBV6-1 to TRBJ2-5, with 11 nucleotides matching TRBD1. CDR1 and CDR2 from the germline V gene are MNHNS and SASEGT. CDR3 length: 12 residues. V trimming: 11 bases; J trimming: 5 bases; junction bases outside the gene matches: 4. CDR3 DNA sequence: TGTGCCGCAGGGACAGGGGGGGAGACCCAGTACTTC. As protein: CAAGTGGETQYF.

This rearrangement joins TRBV28 to TRBJ2-3, with a weak D call TRBD1 (6 bases). The CDR3 is 15 residues long. Germline V lookup: CDR1 MDHEN, CDR2 SYDVKM. The germline V and J ends were trimmed by 3 bases and 3 bases, with 13 bases remaining between them. CDR3 residues: CASSFFSGATDTQYF. The CDR3 DNA is TGTGCCAGCAGTTTTTTCTCAGGGGCTACAGATACGCAGTATTTT.

This clone has more than one count but fewer than ten. This chain joins TRBV9 and TRBJ1-1; the D is unclear. Germline V gene data show CDR1 as SGDLS and CDR2 as YYNGEE. The CDR3 spans 15 residues. V was pared by 0 bases and J by 1 base, with 10 bases between. The CDR3 is CASSVGGIGNTEAFF. CDR3 DNA sequence: TGTGCCAGCAGCGTAGGAGGGATAGGGAACACTGAAGCTTTCTTT.

This rearrangement joins TRBV14 to TRBJ2-3; D is perhaps TRBD1 (6 bases). Trimming shortened V by 4 bases and J by 0 bases, and 11 bases separated the two germline ends. The CDR3 sequence is 15 residues long. From germline, CDR1 is SGHDN and CDR2 FVKESK. This CDR3 is CASSRTGRSTDTQYF. The CDR3 DNA reads as TGTGCCAGCAGCCGAACAGGGAGAAGCACAGATACGCAGTATTTT.

J is TRBJ2-5 and V is TRBV15; D possibly corresponds to TRBD1 (6 bases). The J call is uncertain, as TRBJ2-7 better fits the DNA end. Germline V gene data show CDR1 as LNHNV and CDR2 as YYDKDF (reference sequence). This CDR3 has 14 amino acids. CDR3 in amino acids: CATSRRQDSYEQYF. Written as DNA, the CDR3 is TGTGCCACCAGCAGACGACAGGACTCCTACGAGCAGTACTTC.

The V gene is TRBV6-1, the J gene TRBJ2-2, with a weak D call TRBD2 (5 bases). V dropped 6 bases and J dropped 5 bases, with 16 bases sitting between them. The CDR3 runs to 15 residues. CDR1 and CDR2 from the germline V gene are MNHNS and SASEGT. In DNA form, the CDR3 reads TGTGCCAGCAGGGAGGCGGGTACGCTTACCGGGGAGCTGTTTTTT. Protein: CASREAGTLTGELFF.

The chain couples TRBV2 to TRBJ2-1, with 11 positions matching TRBD2. The CDR3 is 15 amino acids. Per the germline V gene, CDR1 is SNHLY and CDR2 is FYNNEI. V dropped 4 bases and J dropped 9; count of bases not matched to a gene: 8. This chain's CDR3 is CASSGGSGGAGEQFF. In DNA form, the CDR3 reads TGTGCCAGCAGTGGTGGTAGCGGGGGGGCAGGTGAGCAGTTCTTC.

This clone was detected once. The chain is built from TRBV19 and TRBJ1-1; 9 nucleotides line up with TRBD1. Germline CDR1 LNHDA, CDR2 SQIVND (reference sequence). The junction had 5 bases not matched to a gene; V was cut back by 4 bases and J by 2 bases. This CDR3 is built from 15 residues. The CDR3 protein is CASSRGTGINTEAFF. CDR3 coding DNA: TGTGCCAGTAGTAGGGGGACAGGGATCAACACTGAAGCTTTCTTT.

The chain joins TRBV9 to TRBJ2-7, with 7 bases that match TRBD2. Germline V gene data show CDR1 as SGDLS and CDR2 as YYNGEE. The J segment lost 0 bases and the V segment lost 0 bases, leaving 6 bases of the junction unmatched. The CDR3 loop spans 16 amino acids. The CDR3 coding sequence is TGTGCCAGCAGCGTAGGGGTTGGCGGGAGCTCCTACGAGCAGTACTTC. Translated, it gives CASSVGVGGSSYEQYF.

The chain uses TRBV7-8 and TRBJ2-7; tentative D call: TRBD1 (6 bases). V dropped 5 bases and J dropped 3 bases, with 17 bases sitting between them. CDR3 length: 15 amino acids. Germline V gives CDR1 SGHVS, CDR2 FQNEAQ. As DNA, the CDR3 is TGTGCCAGCAGCCGTCCGGGACAATTTTTCTACGAGCAGTACTTC. Residues: CASSRPGQFFYEQYF.

This clone has only a few counts. The V call is TRBV18, the J call TRBJ2-1; TRBD2 is a possible D gene (6 bases). The V end was cut by 6 bases, the J end by 12 bases, with 15 bases between. CDR1 KGHSH and CDR2 LQKENI come from the germline V gene. The CDR3 runs 12 residues. DNA for the CDR3: TGTGCCAGCTCCCCCGGAGGGTCGTGGCAGTTCTTC. Residues: CASSPGGSWQFF.

The chain couples TRBV28 to TRBJ2-5, with 15 bases fitting TRBD2. J was trimmed by 5 bases and V by 4 bases; bases with no gene match: 2. Germline values: CDR1 MDHEN, CDR2 SYDVKM. The CDR3 is made up of 15 amino acids. CDR3 DNA: TGTGCCAGCAGTTCGGGGACTAGCGGGAGGGAGACCCAGTACTTC. This gives the protein CASSSGTSGRETQYF. Drawing the rest from reference TRBV28 and TRBJ2-5, the complete variable domain is DVKVTQSSRYLVKRTGEKVFLECVQDMDHENMFWYRQDPGLGLRLIYFSYDVKMKEKGDIPEGYSVSREKKERFSLILESASTNQTSMYLCASSSGTSGRETQYFGPGTRLLVL.

In regard to this clone: Other DNA sequences within the sample encode an identical CDR3. The chain carries TRBV18 and TRBJ1-5; 7 bases align to TRBD1. Looked up from germline, CDR1 is KGHSH and CDR2 is LQKENI. The V gene end was trimmed by 3 bases and the J gene end by 5 bases; junction bases not matched to a gene: 4. CDR3 length: 14 amino acids. The CDR3 nucleotides read TGTGCCAGCTCACCTGACAGGGTTGATCAGCCCCAGCATTTT. Translating it yields CASSPDRVDQPQHF.

As concerns this clone: One junction end does not reproduce the germline sequence, and a read error may be involved. This sequence joins TRBV7-9 and TRBJ1-2; D is undetermined. The CDR3 has 16 amino acids. CDR1 and CDR2 from the germline V gene are SEHNR and FQNEAQ (reference sequence). CDR3 sequence reads: CSSSSLHGPSTSGYTF. The CDR3 DNA sequence: TGTTCCAGCAGCTCTCTACACGGACCTTCCACTAGTGGCTACACCTTC.

Regarding this clone: A junction end diverges from the germline sequence, so it may reflect a read error. V usage is TRBV19 and J usage is TRBJ1-2; maybe TRBD1 (6 bases). Germline CDR1 reads LNHDA; CDR2 reads SQIVND (reference sequence). This CDR3 has 16 residues. The CDR3 is CASGMRGQTKYYGYTF. CDR3 DNA sequence: TGTGCCAGTGGTATGCGGGGGCAGACGAAATACTATGGCTACACCTTC.

This chain links TRBV5-4 with TRBJ2-5; 8 nucleotides align to TRBD1. The ends lost 9 bases at V and 5 bases at J; junction bases unmatched: 3. Germline V lookup: CDR1 SGHNT, CDR2 YYREEE (reference sequence). The CDR3 runs to 11 residues. The CDR3 protein is CATRQGETQYF. As DNA, the CDR3 is TGTGCCACCAGACAGGGGGAGACCCAGTACTTC.

This chain joins TRBV5-1 and TRBJ2-5; tentative D call: TRBD1 (6 bases). The CDR3 consists of 15 residues. V lost 0 bases to trimming and J lost 3 bases, with 12 bases between them. CDR1 SGHRS and CDR2 YFSETQ come from the germline V gene. CDR3 loop: CASSLALPGEETQYF. The CDR3 DNA follows: TGCGCCAGCAGCTTGGCCCTTCCAGGGGAAGAGACCCAGTACTTC.

The chain is built from TRBV2 and TRBJ2-5, with TRBD2 matching over 7 bases. The closer fit of TRBJ2-7 to the DNA end suggests the J call may be wrong. The length of the CDR3 is 13 residues. Germline V gene sequence: CDR1 SNHLY, CDR2 FYNNEI. The CDR3 protein is CARASAGAYEQYF. For the CDR3, the DNA is TGTGCCAGAGCTAGTGCGGGGGCCTACGAGCAGTACTTC.

The chain combines TRBV15 with TRBJ1-1; 7 bases align to TRBD1. With 1 base clipped from V and 2 bases from J, the junction kept 4 bases outside the gene matches. CDR3 length: 15 residues. The germline gives CDR1 LNHNV, CDR2 YYDKDF (reference sequence). The CDR3 is CATSRGDRVNTEAFF. The CDR3 DNA reads as TGTGCCACCAGCAGAGGAGACAGGGTTAACACTGAAGCTTTCTTT. The variable domain in full, with the rest retrieved from reference TRBV15 and TRBJ1-1, is DAMVIQNPRYQVTQFGKPVTLSCSQTLNHNVMYWYQQKSSQAPKLLFHYYDKDFNNEADTPDNFQSRRPNTSFCFLDIRSPGLGDTAMYLCATSRGDRVNTEAFFGQGTRLTVV.

The V call is TRBV27, the J call TRBJ2-1, with 12 bases aligning to TRBD2. The CDR3 is made up of 18 amino acids. V dropped 5 bases and J dropped 2; count of bases not matched to a gene: 10. In germline, CDR1 is MNHEY, CDR2 SMNVEV (reference sequence). CDR3 coding DNA: TGTGCCAGCAGTCCCGAGACTAGCGGGAGCCGGCCCTACAATGAGCAGTTCTTC. Translation gives CASSPETSGSRPYNEQFF.

The chain has TRBV5-1 and TRBJ2-2; a possible D gene is TRBD1 (6 bases). CDR3 length: 14 residues. Germline values: CDR1 SGHRS, CDR2 YFSETQ. V was shortened by 7 bases and J by 2 bases, with 12 bases between the two germline ends. The CDR3 nucleotides are TGCGCCAGCCTCCGGGACACCAACACCGGGGAGCTGTTTTTT. This codes for CASLRDTNTGELFF.

V is TRBV5-1 and J is TRBJ2-1; 14 bases are shared with TRBD2. Germline-derived CDR1 and CDR2 are SGHRS and YFSETQ. CDR3 length equals 18 residues. The V and J ends lost 4 bases and 1 base, in that order; junction bases with no gene match: 7. CDR3 sequence: CASSRAGTSGGSYNEQFF. CDR3 in DNA: TGCGCCAGCAGCCGAGCCGGGACTAGCGGGGGTTCCTACAATGAGCAGTTCTTC.